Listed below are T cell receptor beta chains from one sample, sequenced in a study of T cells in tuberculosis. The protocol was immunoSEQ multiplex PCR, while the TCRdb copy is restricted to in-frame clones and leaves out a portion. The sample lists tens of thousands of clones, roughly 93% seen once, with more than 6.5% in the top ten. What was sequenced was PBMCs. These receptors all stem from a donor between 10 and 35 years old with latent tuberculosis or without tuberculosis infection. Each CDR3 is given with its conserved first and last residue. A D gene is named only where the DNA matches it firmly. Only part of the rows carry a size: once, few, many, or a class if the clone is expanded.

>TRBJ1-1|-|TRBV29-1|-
CSVEWGPPISRTEAFF
TGCAGCGTTGAGTGGGGGCCCCCGATTTCAAGAACTGAAGCTTTCTTT
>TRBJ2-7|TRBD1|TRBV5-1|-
CASGPGQGPEQYF
TGCGCCAGCGGACCGGGACAGGGGCCCGAGCAGTACTTC
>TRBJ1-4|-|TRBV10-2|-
CASFAPDSGDEKLFF
TGCGCCAGCTTTGCACCCGACAGCGGGGATGAAAAACTGTTTTTT
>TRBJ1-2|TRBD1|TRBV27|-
CASSLGTGVYYGYTF
TGTGCCAGCAGTCTCGGGACAGGGGTTTACTATGGCTACACCTTC
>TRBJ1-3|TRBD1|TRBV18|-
CASSPTQGASSGNTIYF
TGTGCCAGCTCACCTACACAGGGGGCGAGTTCTGGAAACACCATATATTTT
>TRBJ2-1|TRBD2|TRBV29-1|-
CSVAGLADTSYNEQFF
TGCAGCGTTGCTGGACTAGCGGATACATCCTACAATGAGCAGTTCTTC
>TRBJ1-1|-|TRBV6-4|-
CASSRGQNTEAFF
TGTGCCAGCAGCAGGGGACAGAACACTGAAGCTTTCTTT
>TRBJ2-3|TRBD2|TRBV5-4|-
CASSLPLAGITDTQYF
TGTGCCAGCAGCTTGCCCTTAGCGGGGATCACAGATACGCAGTATTTT
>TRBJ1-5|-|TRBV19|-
CASSIDATANQPQHF
TGTGCCAGTAGTATAGATGCGACAGCAAATCAGCCCCAGCATTTT
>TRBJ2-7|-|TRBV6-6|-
CASSSLRGYEQYF
TGTGCCAGCAGTTCCCTTAGGGGCTACGAGCAGTACTTC
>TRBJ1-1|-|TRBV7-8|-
CASSVPLGHSNTEAFF
TGTGCCAGCAGCGTCCCGCTCGGACACTCGAACACTGAAGCTTTCTTT
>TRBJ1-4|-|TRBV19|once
CASSIDYPRRRLFF
TGTGCCAGTAGTATCGACTACCCCAGACGGAGACTGTTTTTT
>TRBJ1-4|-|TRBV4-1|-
CASTPLGGVPATNEKLFF
TGCGCCAGCACCCCATTGGGGGGAGTCCCCGCAACTAATGAAAAACTGTTTTTT
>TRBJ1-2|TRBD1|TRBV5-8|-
CASSWTGGRANYGYTF
TGTGCCAGCAGCTGGACAGGGGGTCGAGCTAACTATGGCTACACCTTC
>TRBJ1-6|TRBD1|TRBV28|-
CASSLPGTDNSPLHF
TGTGCCAGCAGTTTACCCGGGACAGACAATTCACCCCTCCACTTT
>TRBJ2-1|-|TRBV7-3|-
CASSPGSGVNEQFF
TGTGCCAGCAGCCCAGGTAGCGGTGTTAATGAGCAGTTCTTC
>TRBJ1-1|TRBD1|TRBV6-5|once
CASSYGTGGFNTEAFF
TGTGCCAGCAGTTATGGGACAGGGGGTTTCAACACTGAAGCTTTCTTT
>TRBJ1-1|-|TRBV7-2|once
CASSFIGQNTEAFF
TGTGCCAGCAGCTTTATCGGACAGAACACTGAAGCTTTCTTT
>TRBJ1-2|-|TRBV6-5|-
CASSPGMARLLTF
TGTGCCAGCAGTCCCGGGATGGCGAGACTACTCACCTTC